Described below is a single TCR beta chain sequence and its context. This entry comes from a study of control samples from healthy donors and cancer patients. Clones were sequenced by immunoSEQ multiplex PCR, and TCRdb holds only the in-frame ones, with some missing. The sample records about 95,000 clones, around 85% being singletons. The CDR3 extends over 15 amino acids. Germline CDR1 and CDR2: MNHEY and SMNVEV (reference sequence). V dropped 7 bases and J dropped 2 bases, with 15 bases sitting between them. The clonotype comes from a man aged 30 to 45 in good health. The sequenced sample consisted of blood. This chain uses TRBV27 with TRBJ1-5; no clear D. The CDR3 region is CASTLSGPGNQPQHF. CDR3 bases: TGTGCCAGCACCCTTTCCGGTCCTGGCAATCAGCCCCAGCATTTT.